The source of this TCR beta chain is a study of molecular identifiers for immune sequencing clone quantification. In the study overall: With replicates, the RNA of roughly 20,000 or 100,000 naive CD8 cells was split five ways and four were sequenced. Study-wide results and limits: Clones above 20 RNA copies contained over 97% of effector molecules and under 1% of naive molecules. Identical TCR molecules that share a barcode could lead to an underestimation of highly expanded clone sizes. Detecting spiked Jurkat TCR RNA from one cell among more than 750,000 naive cells was reportedly possible.

TCRdb re-derived calls from the PCR reads in MiXCR, one entry per CDR3 protein. Among hundreds of thousands of distinct CDR3 sequences listed, 15% to 20% were seen once. This clonotype was seen many times. The antigen is not known. The length of the CDR3 is 13 residues. The V gene end was trimmed by 4 bases and the J gene end by 7 bases; junction bases not matched to a gene: 5. Germline-derived CDR1 and CDR2 are SGDLS and YYNGEE. The sample consisted of naive CD8+ T cells from blood, with Jurkat cell RNA spiked in. The subset: FACS-sorted CD8+CD4-CCR7+CD45RA+ naive T cells. The clonotype comes from a human donor in good health. Some libraries in this study had Jurkat cell RNA spiked in. The chain links TRBV9 to TRBJ1-5; TRBD1 matches 7 bases. The CDR3 nucleotides read TGTGCCAGCAGCCCTGAGGGGGCCCAGCCCCAGCATTTT. The encoded protein is CASSPEGAQPQHF.